These T cell receptor beta chains were read from a single sample in a study of response to subunit inactivated influenza vaccine. TCRdb redid the calling of the RT-PCR reads with MiXCR, one entry per CDR3 protein. The sample includes around 750,000 distinct CDR3 sequences, roughly 20% of them seen just once. The sequencing here drew on PBMCs from blood, taken 5 to 6 days after vaccination. The receptors derive from a man between 50 and 59 years old who received an inactivated influenza vaccine. Both conserved end residues are part of each CDR3. A D gene is named only where the DNA matches it firmly. Clone size is stated in some rows and not others, as once, few, many or a class when expanded.

D: NA
V: TRBV5-6
J: TRBJ2-4
size: NA
DNA: TGTGCCAGCAGCCCCCCAGCCCCGAAAAACATTCAGTACTTC
CDR3: CASSPPAPKNIQYF

D: NA
V: TRBV27
J: TRBJ2-7
size: NA
DNA: TGTGCCAGCAGTTCAGGGTCACTTTACGAGCAGTACTTC
CDR3: CASSSGSLYEQYF

D: TRBD2
V: TRBV5-4
J: TRBJ2-3
size: NA
DNA: TGTGCCAGCAGCTTGTTATCGGGGGGTGCTGAAGATACGCAGTATTTT
CDR3: CASSLLSGGAEDTQYF

D: NA
V: TRBV7-9
J: TRBJ2-5
size: NA
DNA: TGTGCCAGCAGCTTAGTTCCGCGGGGTAGTGAGGAGACCCAGTACTTC
CDR3: CASSLVPRGSEETQYF

D: NA
V: TRBV5-6
J: TRBJ2-7
size: NA
DNA: TGTGCCAGCAGCTCGGACAGAGTCCTTCACGAGCAGTACTTC
CDR3: CASSSDRVLHEQYF

D: TRBD1
V: TRBV20-1
J: TRBJ2-7
size: NA
DNA: TGCAGTGCTGAGGACAGGGAAGTCGACGAGCAGTACTTC
CDR3: CSAEDREVDEQYF

D: TRBD2
V: TRBV12-3/TRBV12-4
J: TRBJ2-3
size: few
DNA: TGTGCCAGCAGATCATGGCGGGAGGGCCCAGATACGCAGTATTTT
CDR3: CASRSWREGPDTQYF

D: NA
V: TRBV12-3/TRBV12-4
J: TRBJ2-2
size: NA
DNA: TGTGCCAGCAGTTTACCCAGGGAGAGGGATAATTCCGGGGAGCTGTTTTTT
CDR3: CASSLPRERDNSGELFF

D: TRBD1
V: TRBV5-1
J: TRBJ1-4
size: few
DNA: TGCGCCAGCAGCGGACAGGGTCGTGCTGAAAAACTGTTTTTT
CDR3: CASSGQGRAEKLFF

D: TRBD2
V: TRBV12-3/TRBV12-4
J: TRBJ2-7
size: NA
DNA: TGTGCCAGCAGGATGCGGGGGGTGTATGGCGAGCAGTACTTC
CDR3: CASRMRGVYGEQYF

D: TRBD1
V: TRBV12-3/TRBV12-4
J: TRBJ1-4
size: once
DNA: TGTGCCAGCAGTACTAGACAGGGGTTAAATGAAAAACTGTTTTTT
CDR3: CASSTRQGLNEKLFF

D: NA
V: TRBV25-1
J: TRBJ2-3
size: few
DNA: TGTGCCAGCAGTGAATACCAGGGAACAGATACGCAGTATTTT
CDR3: CASSEYQGTDTQYF

D: NA
V: TRBV20-1
J: TRBJ1-2
size: NA
DNA: TGCAGTGCTAGAGAGGGGGGGGACGTCTATGGCTACACCTTC
CDR3: CSAREGGDVYGYTF

D: TRBD2
V: TRBV5-5
J: TRBJ2-3
size: NA
DNA: TGTGCCAGCAGCGAATCTAGCGGGAGGGATACGCAGTATTTT
CDR3: CASSESSGRDTQYF

D: TRBD1
V: TRBV20-1
J: TRBJ2-3
size: NA
DNA: TGCAGTGCTCCGCCTTCGAGGGACAGCCCCACAGATACGCAGTATTTT
CDR3: CSAPPSRDSPTDTQYF

D: NA
V: TRBV29-1
J: TRBJ2-1
size: many
DNA: TGCAGCGCCTTAGTCTACAATGAGCAGTTCTTC
CDR3: CSALVYNEQFF

D: NA
V: TRBV20-1
J: TRBJ2-2
size: few
DNA: TGCAGTGCTATTACGGGGACCGGGGAGCTGTTTTTT
CDR3: CSAITGTGELFF

D: NA
V: TRBV3-1
J: TRBJ2-7
size: NA
DNA: TGTGCCAGCAGCCAAGCCATAGGGGCCGGGTCCTACGAGCAGTACTTC
CDR3: CASSQAIGAGSYEQYF

D: TRBD1
V: TRBV12-3/TRBV12-4
J: TRBJ2-7
size: few
DNA: TGTGCCAGCAGCCCCCGGGACAGAACCTACGAGCAGTACTTC
CDR3: CASSPRDRTYEQYF

D: TRBD2
V: TRBV7-2
J: TRBJ2-5
size: NA
DNA: TGTGCCAGCAGCCAAACTAGCGGGGGGGCCGGGCAGTACTTC
CDR3: CASSQTSGGAGQYF

D: NA
V: TRBV12-3/TRBV12-4
J: TRBJ2-1
size: NA
DNA: TGTGCCAGCACCGGACAGACCTACAATGAGCAGTTCTTC
CDR3: CASTGQTYNEQFF

D: TRBD2
V: TRBV10-3
J: TRBJ2-7
size: NA
DNA: TGTGCCATCAGTGCCTTACGGGAGGGGACCTACGAGCAGTACTTC
CDR3: CAISALREGTYEQYF

D: TRBD2
V: TRBV12-3/TRBV12-4
J: TRBJ2-1
size: few
DNA: TGTGCCAGCAGTTTGCAACTAGCGGGAAACAATGAGCAGTTCTTC
CDR3: CASSLQLAGNNEQFF

D: NA
V: TRBV20-1
J: TRBJ2-7
size: few
DNA: TGCAGTGCTAGAAAATCACGGCTCGCGAAATCCTACGAGCAGTACTTC
CDR3: CSARKSRLAKSYEQYF

D: TRBD2
V: TRBV20-1
J: TRBJ2-3
size: many
DNA: TGCAGTGCTAGAGGGGGGCTAGCGGGAACGGGAACAGATACGCAGTATTTT
CDR3: CSARGGLAGTGTDTQYF

D: TRBD2
V: TRBV11-2
J: TRBJ2-1
size: NA
DNA: TGTGCCAGCAGCCCATTGACTAGCGGGAGGGCCTTAGACAATGAGCAGTTCTTC
CDR3: CASSPLTSGRALDNEQFF

D: NA
V: TRBV10-3
J: TRBJ2-1
size: NA
DNA: TGTGCCATCAGTGAGCAGGGGGGCTACAATGAGCAGTTCTTC
CDR3: CAISEQGGYNEQFF

D: TRBD2
V: TRBV11-3
J: TRBJ2-1
size: NA
DNA: TGTGCCAGCAGCTCCTCAGCGGGAGTAAGTGAGCAGTTCTTC
CDR3: CASSSSAGVSEQFF

D: NA
V: TRBV12-3/TRBV12-4
J: TRBJ1-4
size: NA
DNA: TGTGCCAGCACCGTAAAACAGGTTCATGAAAAACTGTTTTTT
CDR3: CASTVKQVHEKLFF

D: NA
V: TRBV20-1
J: TRBJ1-1
size: few
DNA: TGCAGTGCTAGGGGGGCCAGCGGCTTT
CDR3: CSARGASGF

D: TRBD1
V: TRBV3-1
J: TRBJ1-1
size: few
DNA: TGTGCCAGCAGCCCTTGGGACAGGGACACTGAAGCTTTCTTT
CDR3: CASSPWDRDTEAFF

D: TRBD2
V: TRBV28
J: TRBJ2-3
size: NA
DNA: TGTGCCAGCAGCCCTGGACTAGCGGGATTCACAGATACGCAGTATTTT
CDR3: CASSPGLAGFTDTQYF

D: NA
V: TRBV20-1
J: TRBJ2-2
size: NA
DNA: TGCAGTGCCCTGGACCCCCGGCAACCCGGGGAGCTGTTTTTT
CDR3: CSALDPRQPGELFF

D: TRBD2
V: TRBV5-1
J: TRBJ2-3
size: NA
DNA: TGCGCCAGCAGCGGCAAAGCGGGGGCCGACACAGATACGCAGTATTTT
CDR3: CASSGKAGADTDTQYF

D: TRBD1
V: TRBV4-3
J: TRBJ2-5
size: few
DNA: TGCGCCAGCAGCCAAGAGAGGGACAGGGGCTTTGAGACCCAGTACTTC
CDR3: CASSQERDRGFETQYF

D: NA
V: TRBV28
J: TRBJ1-3
size: many
DNA: TGTGCCAGCAGTTTAGGACAGCCGTCGGGAAACACCATATATTTT
CDR3: CASSLGQPSGNTIYF

D: NA
V: TRBV6-2/TRBV6-3
J: TRBJ2-7
size: few
DNA: TGTGCCAGCAGTTCGACGAACTCCTACGAGCAGTACTTC
CDR3: CASSSTNSYEQYF

D: NA
V: TRBV6-5
J: TRBJ1-2
size: few
DNA: TGTGCCAGCAGTTATACAGGGTTCTCTGGCTACACCTTC
CDR3: CASSYTGFSGYTF

D: TRBD2
V: TRBV16
J: TRBJ2-7
size: many
DNA: TGTGCCAGCAGCCAATGGCTAGCGGGAGCCGGGGAATCCGAGCAGTACTTC
CDR3: CASSQWLAGAGESEQYF

D: TRBD1
V: TRBV4-2
J: TRBJ2-7
size: NA
DNA: TGTGCCAGCAGGCAACCGGGACAGGGGACGTACGAGCAGTACTTC
CDR3: CASRQPGQGTYEQYF